This T cell receptor beta chain emerged from a study of CD8 T cells in Susac syndrome (dated by TCRdb to between 2018 and 2020). General notes on the study: Among the Susac syndrome patients who were sequenced, clinically active disease was present in five or six and clinical remission was observed in fewer than ten. Clonality of the CD8+ T cell repertoire was compared between about a dozen healthy donors, approximately 14 Susac syndrome patients and about 15 multiple sclerosis patients. Whether CD8+ T cell activation and differentiation in Susac syndrome was antigen driven was tested using repertoire sequencing. Susac syndrome patients were therapy-naive, on corticosteroids (some also receiving IVIg), or on IVIg alone at blood withdrawal.

Comment on this clonotype: Its antigen is still unknown. Qualities for individual bases were not recorded, and no much larger clone is one base off.

RNA was extracted with the RNeasy kit and about 0.45 to 1 ug was reverse transcribed using random hexamers. The immunoSEQ multiplex PCR assay, which covers 54 Vbeta and 13 Jbeta segments, was used to amplify TCR beta CDR3 regions. Bias from PCR amplification was corrected by using a synthetic template baseline for primer optimization and for computational correction. The study's own analysis went as follows. Reads were annotated to V, D and J genes per IMGT and analyzed with immunoSEQ Analyzer, keeping only productive sequences. Clonality was computed as one minus Shannon entropy normalized by log2 of the number of productive unique sequences. For each patient and control, public and private clones were evaluated among the 100 most prevalent clones. Clones were defined as Susac-specific if absent from the healthy and MS cohorts, from around 1,100 published viral clones and from other ImmuneACCESS disease sequences. The public reads were reanalyzed by TCRdb: fastp trimming at Q25, MiXCR alignment, in-frame beta chains only. Entries that share a CDR3 protein sequence are merged under the most common genes and DNA. The V and J calls come from TCRdb's annotation, not from the publication. The sample records about 110,000 distinct CDR3 sequences, approximately 94% of which are singletons. The ten largest clones capture around 0.38% of the sample.

The study at large found these results: The TCR sequencing and HLA analysis was acknowledged to have included a relatively small number of individuals. Some 15 and five Susac-specific public clones were found in the total CD8+ and CD8+ TEMRA repertoires, respectively. Clonal expansion was observed in Susac syndrome CD8+ repertoires, with the highest expansion in CD8+ TEMRA cells and greater expansion in clinically active than in remitting patients.

From the germline V gene (reference sequence), CDR1 is MNHEY and CDR2 is SMNVEV. A distance of 12 bases separates the germline ends of V and J, which lose 5 bases and 4 bases respectively. There are 14 amino acids in the CDR3, from cysteine to phenylalanine inclusive. The retained sequence is limited to the CDR3, 42 bases, with the frame set at the first base. Peripheral blood CD8+ and CD4+ T cells from healthy donors, Susac syndrome patients and multiple sclerosis patients were profiled by high-throughput TCR beta sequencing. Recently defined diagnostic criteria for definite or probable disease were met by the Susac syndrome patients. Bulk CD8+ and CD4+ T cells were purified by magnetic negative isolation, while CD8+ TEMRA cells were enriched using FACS. Blood was drawn into EDTA tubes, processed within 24 hours, and PBMCs were isolated by density gradient centrifugation. PBMCs intended for TCR sequencing were cryopreserved in liquid nitrogen and were subsequently thawed in a 37 degrees C water bath. The sorted or isolated CD4+, CD8+ and CD8+ TEMRA cells reached a purity of at least 90%.

Material for sequencing was CD8+ T cells from PBMCs. Recombination linked TRBV27 to TRBJ2-1, with the D gene too uncertain to name. The receptor was derived from a human donor with Susac syndrome. The CDR3 reads as follows: CASSPSITYNEQFF. The nucleotides are TGTGCCAGCAGTCCGTCCATTACGTACAATGAGCAGTTCTTC.